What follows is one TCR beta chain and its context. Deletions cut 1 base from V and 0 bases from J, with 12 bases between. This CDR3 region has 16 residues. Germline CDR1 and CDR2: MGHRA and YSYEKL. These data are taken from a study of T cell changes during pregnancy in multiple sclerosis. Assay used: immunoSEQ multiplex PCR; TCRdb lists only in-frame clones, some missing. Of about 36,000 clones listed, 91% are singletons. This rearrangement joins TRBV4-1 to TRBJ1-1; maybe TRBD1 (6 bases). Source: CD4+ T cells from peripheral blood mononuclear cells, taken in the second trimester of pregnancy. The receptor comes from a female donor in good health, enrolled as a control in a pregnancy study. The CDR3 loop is CASSQVGTRMNTEAFF. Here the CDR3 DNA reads TGCGCCAGCAGCCAAGTCGGGACACGTATGAACACTGAAGCTTTCTTT.